In its sample, the clone carrying this T cell receptor (beta chain) was seen once. The sample belongs to a study of blood T cell repertoires in COVID-19. On the study more broadly: Collection of acute and convalescent COVID-19 samples took place in the United States, Italy and Spain. From T cells, B-cell-depleted T cells, or PBMCs came the material, which was cDNA or gDNA.

Generated by immunoSEQ multiplex PCR, the TCRdb table keeps only in-frame clones and is missing some. The data show about 130,000 clones, with roughly 80% seen just once and approximately 5% held by the top ten. Followed longitudinally, the Seattle patients had been enrolled during active infection. The CDR3 is 15 amino acids. The germline V and J ends were trimmed by 0 bases and 4 bases, with 12 bases remaining between them. CDR1 and CDR2 (germline): SGHNT, YENEEA. Material: peripheral blood. The receptor was derived from a woman between 65 and 79 years old with COVID-19, enrolled during active disease. This rearrangement joins TRBV11-3 to TRBJ2-5; D not resolved. The CDR3 protein is CASSLDGGSLETQYF. CDR3 coding DNA: TGTGCCAGCAGCTTAGATGGCGGAAGCTTAGAGACCCAGTACTTC.